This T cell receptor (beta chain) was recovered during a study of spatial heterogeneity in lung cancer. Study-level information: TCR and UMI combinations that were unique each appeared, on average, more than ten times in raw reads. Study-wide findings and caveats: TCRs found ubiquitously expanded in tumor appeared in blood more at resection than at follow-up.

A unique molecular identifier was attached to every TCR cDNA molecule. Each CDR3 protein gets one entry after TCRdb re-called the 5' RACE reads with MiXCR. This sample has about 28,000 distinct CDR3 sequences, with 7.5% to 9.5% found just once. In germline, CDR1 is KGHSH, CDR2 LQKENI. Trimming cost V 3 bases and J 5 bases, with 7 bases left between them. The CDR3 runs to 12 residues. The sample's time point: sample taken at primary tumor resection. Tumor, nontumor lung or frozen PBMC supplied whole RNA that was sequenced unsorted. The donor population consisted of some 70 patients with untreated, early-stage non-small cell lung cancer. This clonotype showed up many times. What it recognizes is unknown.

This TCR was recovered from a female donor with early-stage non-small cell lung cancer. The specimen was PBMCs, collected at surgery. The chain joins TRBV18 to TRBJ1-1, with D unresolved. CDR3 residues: CASSPMGTEAFF. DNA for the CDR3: TGTGCCAGCTCACCTATGGGGACTGAAGCTTTCTTT.